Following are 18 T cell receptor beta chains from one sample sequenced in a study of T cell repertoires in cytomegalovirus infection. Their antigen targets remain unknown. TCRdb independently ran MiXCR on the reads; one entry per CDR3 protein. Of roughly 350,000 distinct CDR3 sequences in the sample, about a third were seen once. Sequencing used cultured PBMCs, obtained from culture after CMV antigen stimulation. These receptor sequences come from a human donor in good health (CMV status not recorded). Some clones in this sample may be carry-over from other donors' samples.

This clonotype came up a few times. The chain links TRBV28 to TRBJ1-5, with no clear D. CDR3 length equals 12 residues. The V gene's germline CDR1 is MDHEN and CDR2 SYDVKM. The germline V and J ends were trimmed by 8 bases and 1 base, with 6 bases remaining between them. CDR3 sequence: CASEVSNQPQHF. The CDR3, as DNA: TGTGCCAGCGAGGTGAGCAATCAGCCCCAGCATTTT.

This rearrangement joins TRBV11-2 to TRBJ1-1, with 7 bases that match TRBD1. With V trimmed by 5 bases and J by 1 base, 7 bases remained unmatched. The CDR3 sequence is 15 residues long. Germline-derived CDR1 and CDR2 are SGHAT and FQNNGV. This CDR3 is CASSTGVQKNTEAFF. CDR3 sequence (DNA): TGTGCCAGCAGCACAGGGGTTCAAAAGAACACTGAAGCTTTCTTT.

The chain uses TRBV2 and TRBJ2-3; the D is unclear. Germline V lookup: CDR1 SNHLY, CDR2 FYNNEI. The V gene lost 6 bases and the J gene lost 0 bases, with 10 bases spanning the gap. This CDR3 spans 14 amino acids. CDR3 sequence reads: CASRKTESTDTQYF. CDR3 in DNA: TGTGCCAGCAGGAAGACGGAAAGCACAGATACGCAGTATTTT.

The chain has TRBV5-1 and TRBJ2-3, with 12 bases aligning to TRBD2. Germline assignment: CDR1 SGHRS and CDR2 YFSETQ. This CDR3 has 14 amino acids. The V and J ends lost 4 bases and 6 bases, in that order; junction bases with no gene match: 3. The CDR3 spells CASSGGTSGDTQYF. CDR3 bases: TGCGCCAGCAGCGGAGGGACTAGCGGGGATACGCAGTATTTT.

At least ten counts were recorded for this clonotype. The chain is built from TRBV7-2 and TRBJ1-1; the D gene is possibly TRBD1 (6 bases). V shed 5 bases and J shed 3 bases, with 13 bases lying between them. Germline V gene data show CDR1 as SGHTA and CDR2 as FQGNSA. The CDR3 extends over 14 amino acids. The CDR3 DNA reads TGTGCCAGCAGCCTTGGGGGGGCACACACTGAAGCTTTCTTT. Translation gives CASSLGGAHTEAFF.

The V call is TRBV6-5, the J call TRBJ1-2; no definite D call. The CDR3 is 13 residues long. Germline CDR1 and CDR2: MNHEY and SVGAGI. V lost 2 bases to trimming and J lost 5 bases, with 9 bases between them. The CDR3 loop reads CASSYEGLYGYTF. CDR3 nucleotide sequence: TGTGCCAGCAGTTACGAAGGTCTATATGGCTACACCTTC.

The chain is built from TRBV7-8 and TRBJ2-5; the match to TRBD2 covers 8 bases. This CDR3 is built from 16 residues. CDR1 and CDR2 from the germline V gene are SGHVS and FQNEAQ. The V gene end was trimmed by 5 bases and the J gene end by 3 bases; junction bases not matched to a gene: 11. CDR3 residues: CASSPGGTSPEETQYF. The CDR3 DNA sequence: TGTGCCAGCAGCCCGGGGGGGACCTCCCCCGAAGAGACCCAGTACTTC. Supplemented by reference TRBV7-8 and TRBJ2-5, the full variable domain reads GAGVSQSPRYKVAKRGQDVALRCDPISGHVSLFWYQQALGQGPEFLTYFQNEAQLDKSGLPSDRFFAERPEGSVSTLKIQRTQQEDSAVYLCASSPGGTSPEETQYFGPGTRLLVL.

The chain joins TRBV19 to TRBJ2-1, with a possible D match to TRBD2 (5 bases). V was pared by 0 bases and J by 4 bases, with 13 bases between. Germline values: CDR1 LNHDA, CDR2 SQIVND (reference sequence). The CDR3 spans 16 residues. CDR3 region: CASSIEERLGYNEQFF. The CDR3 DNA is TGTGCCAGTAGTATAGAGGAGCGGCTAGGATACAATGAGCAGTTCTTC. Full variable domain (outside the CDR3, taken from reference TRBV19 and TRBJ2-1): DGGITQSPKYLFRKEGQNVTLSCEQNLNHDAMYWYRQDPGQGLRLIYYSQIVNDFQKGDIAEGYSVSREKKESFPLTVTSAQKNPTAFYLCASSIEERLGYNEQFFGPGTRLTVL.

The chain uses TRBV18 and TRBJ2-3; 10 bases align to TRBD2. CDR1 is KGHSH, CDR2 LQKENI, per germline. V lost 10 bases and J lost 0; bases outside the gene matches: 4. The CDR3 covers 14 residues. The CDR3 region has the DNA TGTGCCACCGCGACTAGCGGGAGCACAGATACGCAGTATTTT. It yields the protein CATATSGSTDTQYF.

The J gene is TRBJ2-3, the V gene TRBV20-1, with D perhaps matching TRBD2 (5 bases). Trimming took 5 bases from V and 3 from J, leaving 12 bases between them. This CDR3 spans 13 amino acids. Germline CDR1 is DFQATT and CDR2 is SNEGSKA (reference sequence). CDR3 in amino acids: CSAGRDGTDTQYF. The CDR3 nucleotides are TGCAGTGCTGGCCGGGATGGTACAGATACGCAGTATTTT.

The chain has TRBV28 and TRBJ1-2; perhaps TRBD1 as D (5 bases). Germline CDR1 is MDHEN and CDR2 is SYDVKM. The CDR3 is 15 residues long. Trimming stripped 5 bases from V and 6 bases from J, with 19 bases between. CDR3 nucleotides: TGTGCCAGCAGTGGGGGTTTGCGGTCCTATCATGGCTACACCTTC. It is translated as CASSGGLRSYHGYTF.

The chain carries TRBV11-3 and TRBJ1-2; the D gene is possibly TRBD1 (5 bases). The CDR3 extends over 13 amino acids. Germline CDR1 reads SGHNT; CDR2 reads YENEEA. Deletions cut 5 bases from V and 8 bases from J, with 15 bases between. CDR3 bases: TGTGCCAGCAGCCAGGACACGCTTTCCGGCTACACCTTC. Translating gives CASSQDTLSGYTF.

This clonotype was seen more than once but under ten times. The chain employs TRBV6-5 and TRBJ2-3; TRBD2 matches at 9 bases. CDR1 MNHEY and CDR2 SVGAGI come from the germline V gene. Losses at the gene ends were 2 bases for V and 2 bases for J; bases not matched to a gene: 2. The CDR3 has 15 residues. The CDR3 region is CASSYIAGATDTQYF. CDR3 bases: TGTGCCAGCAGTTACATAGCGGGGGCCACAGATACGCAGTATTTT.

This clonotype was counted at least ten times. The CDR3 loop reads CASSIDTGNYEQYF. The CDR3 nucleotides read TGTGCCAGTAGTATAGATACAGGGAACTACGAGCAGTACTTC. V is TRBV19 and J is TRBJ2-7, with D possibly being TRBD1 (6 bases). Germline V gives CDR1 LNHDA, CDR2 SQIVND (reference sequence). This CDR3 has 14 residues. Between the trimmed V and J ends, which lost 0 bases and 3 bases, there was a span of 9 bases.

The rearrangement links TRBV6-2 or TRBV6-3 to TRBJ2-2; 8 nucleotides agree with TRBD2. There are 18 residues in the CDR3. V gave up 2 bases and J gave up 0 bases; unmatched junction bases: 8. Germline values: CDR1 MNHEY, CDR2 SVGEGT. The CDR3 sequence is CASSYHPAGVANTGELFF. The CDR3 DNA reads TGTGCCAGCAGTTACCATCCAGCGGGAGTCGCGAACACCGGGGAGCTGTTTTTT.

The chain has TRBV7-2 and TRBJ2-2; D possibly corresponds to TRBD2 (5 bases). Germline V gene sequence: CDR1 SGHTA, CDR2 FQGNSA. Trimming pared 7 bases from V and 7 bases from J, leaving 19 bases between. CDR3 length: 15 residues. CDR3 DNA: TGTGCCAGCATCCTGTCCGCCGGTCGGGACGGGGAGCTGTTTTTT. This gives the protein CASILSAGRDGELFF.

Here the CDR3 DNA reads TGTGCCAGCAGCTTAAACAACTACGAGCAGTACTTC. It codes for CASSLNNYEQYF. The V call is TRBV7-4, the J call TRBJ2-7; D unclear. The germline CDR1 and CDR2 sequences are SGHVT and SQSDAQ. The CDR3 covers 12 residues. Trimming pared 2 bases from V and 3 bases from J, leaving 5 bases between.

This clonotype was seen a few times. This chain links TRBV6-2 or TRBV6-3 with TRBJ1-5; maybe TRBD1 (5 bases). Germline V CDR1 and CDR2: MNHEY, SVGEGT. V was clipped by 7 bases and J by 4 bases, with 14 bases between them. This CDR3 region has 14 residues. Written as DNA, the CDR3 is TGTGCCAGCACCCAGCGGGGCAGGAATCAGCCCCAGCATTTT. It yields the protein CASTQRGRNQPQHF.